The next 12 T cell receptor beta chains were all read from a single sample in a study of Graves' ophthalmopathy and Graves' hyperthyroidism. Amplification of the TCR beta CDR3 regions used RNA transcripts (as template). HTBI-primed RT-PCR formed the first round, and a multiplex PCR formed the second. TCRdb re-called the multiplex PCR reads through MiXCR, storing one row per CDR3 protein. Of approximately 700,000 distinct CDR3 sequences listed, roughly 41% are singletons. Material for sequencing was peripheral blood. The source of these receptors is an adult man with Graves' ophthalmopathy.

This clonotype has a count of ten or more. The chain links TRBV15 to TRBJ1-1, with D unresolved. CDR3 length: 13 residues. Germline V CDR1 and CDR2: LNHNV, YYDKDF (reference sequence). The V end lost 5 bases, the J end lost 2 bases, and 9 bases lay between the germline ends. The CDR3, as DNA: TGTGCCACCAGCGGACGGGTAAACACTGAAGCTTTCTTT. Translated: CATSGRVNTEAFF.

This clonotype was observed many times. The J gene is TRBJ2-7, the V gene TRBV7-9; D ambiguous. Trimming pared 1 base from V and 0 bases from J, leaving 4 bases between. This CDR3 contains 13 residues. Germline V gives CDR1 SEHNR, CDR2 FQNEAQ (reference sequence). CDR3 amino acids: CASSLVNSYEQYF. In DNA form, the CDR3 reads TGTGCCAGCAGCTTAGTCAACTCCTACGAGCAGTACTTC.

The chain carries TRBV5-5 and TRBJ2-7, with D perhaps TRBD1 or TRBD2 (5 bases each). The germline V gene has CDR1 SGHKS and CDR2 YYEKEE (reference sequence). The CDR3 is 12 amino acids. V was trimmed by 4 bases and J by 12 bases, leaving 17 bases between them. The CDR3 reads CASSPQGRPRYF. DNA for the CDR3: TGTGCCAGCAGCCCCCAGGGACGGCCAAGGTACTTC.

This clonotype was found many times. The rearrangement uses TRBV2 and TRBJ2-5; 12 bases align to TRBD2. V gave up 4 bases and J gave up 0 bases; unmatched junction bases: 6. Germline V gives CDR1 SNHLY, CDR2 FYNNEI. The CDR3 has 17 residues. CDR3 residues: CASSVASGRDNQETQYF. Written as DNA, the CDR3 is TGTGCCAGCAGTGTTGCTAGCGGGAGGGACAACCAAGAGACCCAGTACTTC. The variable domain in full, with the rest retrieved from reference TRBV2 and TRBJ2-5, is EPEVTQTPSHQVTQMGQEVILRCVPISNHLYFYWYRQILGQKVEFLVSFYNNEISEKSEIFDDQFSVERPDGSNFTLKIRSTKLEDSAMYFCASSVASGRDNQETQYFGPGTRLLVL.

V and J are TRBV9 and TRBJ2-5, with D unresolved. Trimming removed 7 bases from V and 0 bases from J, with 22 bases in between. This CDR3 has 17 amino acids. CDR1 is SGDLS, CDR2 YYNGEE, per germline. CDR3: CASSPRLGHSDQETQYF. In DNA, the CDR3 is TGTGCCAGCTCACCACGGCTGGGTCACTCGGACCAAGAGACCCAGTACTTC.

The chain is built from TRBV29-1 and TRBJ1-2; 12 nucleotides agree with TRBD1. Germline V gene sequence: CDR1 SQVTM, CDR2 ANQGSEA. J lost 2 bases, V lost 6 bases, and 4 bases had no gene match. The CDR3 consists of 14 residues. CDR3 sequence: CSVGGTGGNYGYTF. The CDR3 DNA reads TGCAGCGTCGGAGGGACAGGGGGCAACTATGGCTACACCTTC.

This clonotype was counted at least ten times. V usage is TRBV20-1 and J usage is TRBJ1-1; no reliable D call. Germline V gene lookup returns CDR1 DFQATT and CDR2 SNEGSKA (reference sequence). V was trimmed by 3 bases and J by 1 base, leaving 9 bases between them. This CDR3 contains 13 residues. Written as DNA, the CDR3 is TGCAGTGCTAGTGGTGACGGGAACACTGAAGCTTTCTTT. This codes for CSASGDGNTEAFF.

This clonotype showed up just a few times. The CDR3 nucleotides are TGTGCCACCAGTGAAGGACAGGGTACCGGCGATGAGCAGTTCTTC. Amino acids: CATSEGQGTGDEQFF. V and J are TRBV24-1 and TRBJ2-1, with 8 bases fitting TRBD1. Trimming cost V 4 bases and J 8 bases; bases outside gene matches: 9. Germline V gene sequence: CDR1 KGHDR, CDR2 SFDVKD. The CDR3 runs to 15 residues.

In the case of this clonotype: Sequence at one end of the junction differs from germline and may be a read error. The CDR3 DNA follows: TGTGCCAGCAGTTACCTAGACCCCGTTTCGCTCGCCTACGAGCAGTACTTC. It translates to CASSYLDPVSLAYEQYF. This chain uses TRBV10-3 with TRBJ2-7; no definite D call. The length of the CDR3 is 17 residues. Germline CDR1 ENHRY, CDR2 SYGVKD.

Ten or more counts support this clonotype. This chain connects TRBV20-1 to TRBJ2-5; D possibly matches TRBD1 or TRBD2 (5 bases each). This CDR3 has 16 amino acids. Germline V gives CDR1 DFQATT, CDR2 SNEGSKA (reference sequence). With 3 bases removed from V and 3 bases from J, the gap between germline ends came to 20 bases. As DNA, the CDR3 is TGCAGTGCTAGGGTGGCCCAGGACAACGGGAAAGAGACCCAGTACTTC. This translates into CSARVAQDNGKETQYF.

Comment on this clonotype: Since a much larger clone is just one base distant, this may be a read error. The V and J genes are TRBV7-9 and TRBJ1-2; D not certain. Trimming cost V 5 bases and J 8 bases, with 12 bases left between them. CDR3 length equals 12 residues. Germline values: CDR1 SEHNR, CDR2 FQNEAQ (reference sequence). CDR3 amino acids: CASSTGSEGYTF. CDR3 nucleotide sequence: TGTGCCAGCAGCACGGGGTCGGAAGGCTACACCTTC.

This clonotype was observed at least ten times. The chain has TRBV7-9 and TRBJ1-2; D may be TRBD1 (5 bases). V was clipped by 4 bases and J by 9 bases, with 18 bases between them. This CDR3 has 14 residues. Germline V lookup: CDR1 SEHNR, CDR2 FQNEAQ (reference sequence). The CDR3, as DNA: TGTGCCAGCAGCTCGGGGACGGAATCGTGGCGCTACACCTTC. Its protein is CASSSGTESWRYTF.